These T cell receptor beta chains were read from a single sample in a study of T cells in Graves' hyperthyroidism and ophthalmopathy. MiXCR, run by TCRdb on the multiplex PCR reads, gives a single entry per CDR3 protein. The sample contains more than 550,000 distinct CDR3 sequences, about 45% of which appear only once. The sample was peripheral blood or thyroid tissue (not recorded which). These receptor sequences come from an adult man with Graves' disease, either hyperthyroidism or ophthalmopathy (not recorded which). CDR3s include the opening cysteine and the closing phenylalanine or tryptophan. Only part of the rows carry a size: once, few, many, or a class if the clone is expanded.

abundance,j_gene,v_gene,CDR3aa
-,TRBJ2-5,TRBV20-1,CSARDLSRKTQYF
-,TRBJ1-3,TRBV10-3,CAIRVVLNTIYF
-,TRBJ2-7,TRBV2,CAGRGTIYEQYF
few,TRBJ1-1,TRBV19,CASSIPVTTSPYAFF
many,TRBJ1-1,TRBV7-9,CASGDTEAFF
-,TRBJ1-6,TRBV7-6,CASTGQGVNSPLHF
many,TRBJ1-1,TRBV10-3,CAISESGSSTEAFF
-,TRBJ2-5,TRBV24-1,CATRVGETQYF
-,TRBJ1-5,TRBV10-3,CATRQGASQPQHF
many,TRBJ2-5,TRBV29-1,CSVDRWEETQYF
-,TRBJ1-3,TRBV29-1,CSVVTGRKLATIYF
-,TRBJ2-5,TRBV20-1,CSAREAGGKQTQYF
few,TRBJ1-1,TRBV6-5,CASSYYPISEAFF
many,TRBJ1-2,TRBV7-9,CASSSSRDRGGYTF
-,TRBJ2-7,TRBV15,CATSSLGRLGEQYF
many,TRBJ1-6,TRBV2,CASSLTGLGSPLHF
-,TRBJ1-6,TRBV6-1,CASSALTGVNSPLHF
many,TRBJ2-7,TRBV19,CASKRDIDGEQYF
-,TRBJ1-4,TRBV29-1,CSADLQGDNVELFF
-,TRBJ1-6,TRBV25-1,CASSARPHGTNSPLHF
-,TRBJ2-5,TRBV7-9,CVSSSASGTGGPEYF
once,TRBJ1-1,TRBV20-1,CSASGQGIANTEAFF
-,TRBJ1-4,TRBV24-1,CATTDSGKLFF
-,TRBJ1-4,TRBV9,CASSPGPGGGEKLFF
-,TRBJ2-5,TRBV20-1,CSARSSAATPQETQYF
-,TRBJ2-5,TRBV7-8,CASSFEGGVWETQYF
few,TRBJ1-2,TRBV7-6,CASSSTGAKVYGYTF
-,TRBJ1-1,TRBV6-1,CARLRQGELLNTEAFF
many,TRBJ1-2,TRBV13,CASSLGGGRAHGYTF
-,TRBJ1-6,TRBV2,CASSPWGGGVNSPLHF
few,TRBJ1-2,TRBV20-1,CSARGNPIYGYTF
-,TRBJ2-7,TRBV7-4,CASSLAGAAEQYF
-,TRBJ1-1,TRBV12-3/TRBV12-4,CASRPGQGAKAFF
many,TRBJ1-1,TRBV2,CASRNSWWRTEAFF
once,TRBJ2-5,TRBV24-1,CATSARPTGMETQYF
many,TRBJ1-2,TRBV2,CASTPVVSYGYTF
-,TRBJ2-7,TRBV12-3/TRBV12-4,CASRTGTGAGGSYEQYF
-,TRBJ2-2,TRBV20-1,CSARDSTGTGANTGELFF
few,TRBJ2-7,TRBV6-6,CASSYSGTTTYEQYF
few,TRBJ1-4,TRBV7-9,CASSRTGEGYTNEKLFF
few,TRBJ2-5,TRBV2,CASSPSGRAGETQYF
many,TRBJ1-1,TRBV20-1,CSAAARLNTEAFF
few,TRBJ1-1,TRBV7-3,CASSSGRVSEAFF
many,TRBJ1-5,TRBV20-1,CSASFDRNQPQHF
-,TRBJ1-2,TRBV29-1,CSVARDSRNYGYTF
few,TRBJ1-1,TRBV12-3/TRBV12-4,CASSFGERAAFF
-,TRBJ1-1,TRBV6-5,CASSYSLGIEAFF
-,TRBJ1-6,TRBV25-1,CASSENRGVGSPLHF
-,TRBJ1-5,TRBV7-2,CAWSAGHLNQPQHF
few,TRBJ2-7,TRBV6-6,CAILAPVYEQYF
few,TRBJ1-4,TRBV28,CASSYREKLFF
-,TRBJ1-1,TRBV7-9,CASSFLQGAPEAFF
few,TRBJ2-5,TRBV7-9,CATSSRLAGGIQETQYF